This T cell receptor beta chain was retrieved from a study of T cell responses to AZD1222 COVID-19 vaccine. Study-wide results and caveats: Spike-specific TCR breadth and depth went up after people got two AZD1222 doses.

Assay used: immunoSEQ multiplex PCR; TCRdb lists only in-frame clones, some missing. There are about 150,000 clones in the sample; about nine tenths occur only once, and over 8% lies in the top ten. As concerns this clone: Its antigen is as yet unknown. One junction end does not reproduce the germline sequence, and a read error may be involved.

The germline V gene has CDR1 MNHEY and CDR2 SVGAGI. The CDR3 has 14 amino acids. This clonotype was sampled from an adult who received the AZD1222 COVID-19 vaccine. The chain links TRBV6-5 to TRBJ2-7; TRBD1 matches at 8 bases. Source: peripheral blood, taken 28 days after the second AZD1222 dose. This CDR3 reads CASRYSRGRYEQYF. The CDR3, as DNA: TGTGCCAGCAGGTACTCCAGGGGGCGGTACGAGCAGTACTTC.